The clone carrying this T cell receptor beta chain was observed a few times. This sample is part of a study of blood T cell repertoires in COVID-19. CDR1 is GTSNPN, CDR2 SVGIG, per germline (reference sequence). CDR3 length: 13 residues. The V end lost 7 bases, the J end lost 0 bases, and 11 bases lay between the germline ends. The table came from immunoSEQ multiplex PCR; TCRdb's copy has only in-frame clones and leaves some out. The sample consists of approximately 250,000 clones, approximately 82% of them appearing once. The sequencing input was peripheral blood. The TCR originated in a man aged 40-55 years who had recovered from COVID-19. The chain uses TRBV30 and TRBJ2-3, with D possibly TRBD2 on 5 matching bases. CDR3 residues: CAFSGISTDTQYF. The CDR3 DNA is TGTGCCTTTTCCGGGATTAGCACAGATACGCAGTATTTT.